Presented here are 3 T cell receptor beta chains from one specimen sequenced in a study of blood T cell repertoires in COVID-19. This table comes from immunoSEQ multiplex PCR, and its TCRdb copy is limited to in-frame clones, with some not included. This table has roughly 76,000 clones, 75% to 85% appearing once. Sequencing was performed on peripheral blood. Receptors originate from a human donor in a cohort sampled during active COVID-19.

This CDR3 is CASSPSEGYTF. DNA for the CDR3: TGTGCCAGCAGCCCTTCGGAGGGCTACACCTTC. This rearrangement joins TRBV7-9 to TRBJ1-2; D is unresolved. The CDR3 extends over 11 amino acids. V shed 5 bases and J shed 8 bases, with 9 bases lying between them. Germline-derived CDR1 and CDR2 are SEHNR and FQNEAQ (reference sequence).

With regard to this clone: The same CDR3 can be traced to other DNA sequences in this sample. This chain uses TRBV15 with TRBJ2-7; 15 bases match TRBD2. V dropped 3 bases and J dropped 4; count of bases not matched to a gene: 4. CDR3 length: 16 residues. The V gene's germline CDR1 is LNHNV and CDR2 YYDKDF (reference sequence). CDR3 sequence (DNA): TGTGCCACCAGCAGTGGACTAGCGGGAGGGCCATACGAGCAGTACTTC. Translating it yields CATSSGLAGGPYEQYF.

The chain couples TRBV15 to TRBJ1-5; TRBD1 might be the D (6 bases). CDR1 and CDR2 from the germline V gene are LNHNV and YYDKDF (reference sequence). V was shortened by 4 bases and J by 6 bases, with 19 bases between the two germline ends. There are 16 residues in the CDR3. This CDR3 reads CATSIQGRGATQPQHF. The CDR3 region has the DNA TGTGCCACCAGCATACAAGGTCGGGGGGCGACTCAGCCCCAGCATTTT.